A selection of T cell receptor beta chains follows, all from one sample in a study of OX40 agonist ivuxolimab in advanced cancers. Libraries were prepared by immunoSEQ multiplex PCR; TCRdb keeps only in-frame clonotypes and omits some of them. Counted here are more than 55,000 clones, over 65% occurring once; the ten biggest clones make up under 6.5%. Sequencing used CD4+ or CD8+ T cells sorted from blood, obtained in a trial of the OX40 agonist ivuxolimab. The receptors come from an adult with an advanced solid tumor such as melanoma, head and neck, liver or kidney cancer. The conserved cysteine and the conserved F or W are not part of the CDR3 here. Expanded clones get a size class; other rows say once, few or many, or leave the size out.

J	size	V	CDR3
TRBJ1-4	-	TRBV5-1	ASSFLFRQGSNEKLF
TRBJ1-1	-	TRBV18	ASSPPGLNTEAF
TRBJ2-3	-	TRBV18	ASSPIADTQY
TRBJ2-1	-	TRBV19	ASSVTGTSGIHEQF
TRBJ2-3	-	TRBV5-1	ASRTSGDSDTQY
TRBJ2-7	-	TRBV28	ASRGGYEQY
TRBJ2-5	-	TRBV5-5	ASSSWDRQETQY
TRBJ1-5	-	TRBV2	ASSETGDNQPQH
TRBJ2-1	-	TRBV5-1	ASSAGTGTYNEQF
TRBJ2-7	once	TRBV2	ASSEKGLAGGSSYEQY
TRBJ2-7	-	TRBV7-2	ASSAAGRWSSYEQY
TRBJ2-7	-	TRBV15	ATSRDRRDEQY
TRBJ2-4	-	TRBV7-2	ASSPGGTAQY
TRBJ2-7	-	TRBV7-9	ASSLVTGTYEQY
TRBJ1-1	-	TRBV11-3	ASTITQGTYTEAF
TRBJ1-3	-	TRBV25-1	ASSESGGTVIGNTIY
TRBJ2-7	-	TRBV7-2	ASSSIYEQY
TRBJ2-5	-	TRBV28	ASRGSGGLQETQY
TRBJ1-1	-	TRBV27	ASLPLQSNTEAF
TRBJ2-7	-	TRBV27	ASSLSTGDYEQY
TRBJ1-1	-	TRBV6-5	ASSTQQVGTEAF
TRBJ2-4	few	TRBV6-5	ASSYDRGHGNIQY
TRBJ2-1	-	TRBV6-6	ASSYGGGGNEQF
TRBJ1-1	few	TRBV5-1	ASSLVYNSEAF
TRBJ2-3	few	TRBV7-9	ASSLSGTDTQY
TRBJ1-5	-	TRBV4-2	ASRYTDRDVQPQH
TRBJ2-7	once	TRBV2	ASSLDRAFRPKH
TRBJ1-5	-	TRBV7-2	ASSLAGLSNQPQH
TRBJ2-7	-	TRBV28	ASSLDGAYEQY